Listed here is a single T cell receptor (beta chain). Its antigen is not known. This sample is part of a study of cytomegalovirus exposure and HLA in healthy donors. Study-level information: Per a later analysis, the roughly 700 first-cohort and 100 to 150 validation repertoires shared one platform.

Assay: immunoSEQ multiplex PCR; the TCRdb copy retains only in-frame clones and omits some. The sample yields 110,000 to 150,000 clones, 84% seen once. V was cut by 3 bases and J by 1 base, with 15 bases left in between. Germline loops: CDR1 MNHNS, CDR2 SASEGT. This CDR3 is built from 17 residues. The study, taken as a whole, reports: The study put 150 or so TCR beta chains on its list as cytomegalovirus-associated. According to a later analysis, TCR clusters from the first cohort tended to co-occur in the 120 or so validation repertoires.

This chain uses TRBV6-1 with TRBJ1-4; D perhaps matches TRBD1 (6 bases). Sequenced input: PBMCs. The receptor was isolated from a woman aged 30 to 39 in good health and CMV-seronegative. The CDR3 bases are TGTGCCAGCAGTGATCGGACAGTCTTTGGAACTAATGAAAAACTGTTTTTT. Protein sequence: CASSDRTVFGTNEKLFF.